The 18 T cell receptor beta chains below were found in one sample sequenced in a study of Ad26.COV2.S vaccination and SARS-CoV-2 variants. Treatment meaning: around 19 received Ad26.COV2.S at low or high dose, single or two shots; 5 received placebo; per-sample allocation not given. Specimens were obtained on day 63 following the first vaccine or placebo injection. Clones were read by immunoSEQ multiplex PCR, and TCRdb kept only the in-frame ones, dropping some. The sample includes 410,000 or so clones, around 90% seen only once; the top ten take over 9%. The sample in question was peripheral blood, obtained in a trial of Ad26.COV2.S vaccine versus placebo. These receptors originate from a person aged 18-60 years who received the Ad26.COV2.S COVID-19 vaccine or a placebo.

The chain employs TRBV7-3 and TRBJ2-1; 11 bases agree with TRBD2. Germline V gives CDR1 SGHTA, CDR2 FQGTGA. The CDR3 runs to 15 residues. The J segment lost 8 bases and the V segment lost 4 bases, leaving 7 bases of the junction unmatched. The CDR3 coding sequence is TGTGCCAGCAGCTCCGGGACTAGCGGCGTCGATGAGCAGTTCTTC. Translated, it gives CASSSGTSGVDEQFF.

The rearrangement uses TRBV6-6 and TRBJ1-2; maybe TRBD1 (6 bases). V dropped 0 bases and J dropped 7 bases, with 12 bases sitting between them. This CDR3 spans 14 amino acids. In germline, CDR1 is MNHNY, CDR2 SVGAGI (reference sequence). The CDR3 bases are TGTGCCAGCAGTTACTCTGGGGGCGAGAGTGGCTACACCTTC. Its translation is CASSYSGGESGYTF.

The chain couples TRBV11-3 to TRBJ2-1; 12 nucleotides agree with TRBD2. The CDR3 sequence is 16 residues long. Germline V gene lookup returns CDR1 SGHNT and CDR2 YENEEA. V was pared by 8 bases and J by 6 bases, with 11 bases of the junction left unmatched. CDR3: CASSRSGLAGLNEQFF. CDR3 nucleotide sequence: TGTGCCAGCTCCCGATCGGGACTAGCGGGCCTCAATGAGCAGTTCTTC.

The V and J genes are TRBV3-1 (or the pseudogene TRBV3-2) and TRBJ1-3; D is undetermined. V dropped 1 base and J dropped 4 bases, with 8 bases sitting between them. Germline loops: CDR1 LGHDT, CDR2 YNNKEL (reference sequence). This CDR3 is built from 14 residues. The CDR3 here is CASSQVVAGNTIYF. DNA of the CDR3: TGTGCCAGCAGCCAAGTGGTTGCAGGAAACACCATATATTTT.

A single count supports this clone. The chain recombines TRBV30 with TRBJ2-1; 8 positions agree with TRBD2. Germline CDR1 GTSNPN, CDR2 SVGIG (reference sequence). This CDR3 region has 13 residues. With V trimmed by 6 bases and J by 7 bases, 8 bases remained unmatched. CDR3 region: CACYSGIENEQFF. The CDR3 DNA reads TGTGCCTGCTATAGCGGGATTGAAAATGAGCAGTTCTTC.

J is TRBJ1-1 and V is TRBV2; D not resolved. Germline CDR1 reads SNHLY; CDR2 reads FYNNEI. Trimming shortened V by 7 bases and J by 3 bases, and 15 bases separated the two germline ends. This CDR3 is built from 14 residues. CDR3 nucleotides: TGTGCCAGCACTATGAAGAGAGGGCACACTGAAGCTTTCTTT. Encoded protein: CASTMKRGHTEAFF.

This sequence joins TRBV9 and TRBJ2-1; 8 bases align to TRBD1. The CDR3 spans 15 residues. CDR1 SGDLS and CDR2 YYNGEE come from the germline V gene. J lost 7 bases, V lost 0 bases, and 6 bases had no gene match. CDR3 amino acids: CASSVGQGARNEQFF. DNA for the CDR3: TGTGCCAGCAGCGTAGGGCAGGGGGCGAGGAATGAGCAGTTCTTC.

V is TRBV3-1 (or the pseudogene TRBV3-2) and J is TRBJ2-1; no clear D. Germline V gene sequence: CDR1 LGHDT, CDR2 YNNKEL (reference sequence). There are 16 residues in the CDR3. V lost 0 bases and J lost 6, with 15 bases in between. The CDR3 coding sequence is TGTGCCAGCAGCCAAGACGGACCCGGACCCCTCAATGAGCAGTTCTTC. Translating it yields CASSQDGPGPLNEQFF.

The chain couples TRBV7-2 to TRBJ2-2; unclear D gene. This CDR3 region has 15 residues. CDR1 and CDR2 from the germline V gene are SGHTA and FQGNSA. Trimming took 1 base from V and 6 from J, leaving 12 bases between them. The CDR3 reads CASSLGNIRAGELFF. For the CDR3, the DNA is TGTGCCAGCAGCTTAGGAAACATTCGGGCCGGGGAGCTGTTTTTT.

The genes are TRBV11-2 and TRBJ2-3, with D hard to call. The CDR3 extends over 14 amino acids. Trimming cost V 6 bases and J 4 bases, with 14 bases left between them. The germline CDR1 and CDR2 sequences are SGHAT and FQNNGV. Here the CDR3 reads CASSLPESADTQYF. CDR3 sequence (DNA): TGTGCCAGCAGTCTACCTGAGAGTGCAGATACGCAGTATTTT.

The rearrangement uses TRBV27 and TRBJ2-7; 7 positions match TRBD1. Unmatched junction bases numbered 4, after V lost 5 bases and J lost 0 bases. This CDR3 spans 14 amino acids. The germline V gene has CDR1 MNHEY and CDR2 SMNVEV (reference sequence). The chain's CDR3 is CASSQYRGSYEQYF. The CDR3 DNA sequence: TGTGCCAGCAGTCAGTACAGGGGCTCCTACGAGCAGTACTTC.

The chain is built from TRBV21-1 and TRBJ2-7; TRBD1, the table's D call, was not compared with the DNA. TRBV21-1 is shown as a pseudogene. The length of the CDR3 is 15 residues. The CDR3 bases are TGTGCCAGCAGCAGCCCAGGGCGAGCCTCCTACGAGCAGTACTTC. Amino acids: CASSSPGRASYEQYF.

The chain uses TRBV11-2 and TRBJ2-7; no reliable D call. The CDR3 runs to 14 residues. V lost 5 bases, J lost 0 bases, and 11 bases lay in between. The germline CDR1 and CDR2 sequences are SGHAT and FQNNGV. The CDR3 here is CASSDPTLSYEQYF. CDR3 nucleotides: TGTGCCAGCAGCGACCCGACCCTCTCCTACGAGCAGTACTTC.

The chain carries TRBV4-1 and TRBJ1-1, with unresolved D. The CDR3 loop spans 11 amino acids. Per germline, CDR1 MGHRA and CDR2 YSYEKL. Trimming stripped 6 bases from V and 1 base from J, with 3 bases between. In DNA, the CDR3 is TGCGCCAGCAGTCGGAACACTGAAGCTTTCTTT. This sequence encodes CASSRNTEAFF.

The chain couples TRBV6-5 to TRBJ1-1, with unresolved D. Germline loops: CDR1 MNHEY, CDR2 SVGAGI. V lost 0 bases and J lost 4, with 6 bases in between. The CDR3 contains 13 residues. CDR3 nucleotide sequence: TGTGCCAGCAGTTACTCGAGACCCACTGAAGCTTTCTTT. Amino acids: CASSYSRPTEAFF.

This rearrangement joins TRBV7-2 to TRBJ1-5; the D is unclear. The CDR3 loop spans 13 amino acids. V was shortened by 1 base and J by 5 bases, with 6 bases between the two germline ends. The germline gives CDR1 SGHTA, CDR2 FQGNSA. CDR3 coding DNA: TGTGCCAGCAGCTTAGTACTGGATCAGCCCCAGCATTTT. Its protein product is CASSLVLDQPQHF.

The rearrangement links TRBV15 to TRBJ2-7; D not certain. Germline V gene sequence: CDR1 LNHNV, CDR2 YYDKDF (reference sequence). This CDR3 is built from 15 residues. Trimming shortened V by 0 bases and J by 2 bases, and 11 bases separated the two germline ends. CDR3 nucleotides: TGTGCCACCAGCAGAGAAAACGACGGCACCTACGAGCAGTACTTC. This encodes CATSRENDGTYEQYF.

The CDR3 DNA reads as TGTGCCAGCAGCTTGGTAATGTTGACCTCAGGCTCCTACGAGCAGTACTTC. Protein: CASSLVMLTSGSYEQYF. The V gene is TRBV5-8, the J gene TRBJ2-7; D remains unclear. V was shortened by 0 bases and J by 0 bases, with 16 bases between the two germline ends. There are 17 residues in the CDR3. Looked up from germline, CDR1 is SGHTS and CDR2 is YDEGEE.